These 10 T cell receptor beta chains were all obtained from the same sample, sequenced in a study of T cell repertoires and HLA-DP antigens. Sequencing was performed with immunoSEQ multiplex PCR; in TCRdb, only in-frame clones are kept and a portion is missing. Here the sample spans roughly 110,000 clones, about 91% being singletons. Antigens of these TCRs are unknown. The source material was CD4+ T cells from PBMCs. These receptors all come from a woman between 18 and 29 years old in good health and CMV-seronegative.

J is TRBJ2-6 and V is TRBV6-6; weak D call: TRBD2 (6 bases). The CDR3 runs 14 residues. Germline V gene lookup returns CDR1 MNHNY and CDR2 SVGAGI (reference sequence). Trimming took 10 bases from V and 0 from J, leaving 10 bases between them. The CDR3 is CATDGGSGANVLTF. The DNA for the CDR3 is TGTGCCACCGACGGGGGCTCTGGGGCCAACGTCCTGACTTTC.

The CDR3 sequence is CASSTRGGRGRLETQYF. The CDR3 bases are TGTGCCAGCAGCACCCGGGGGGGACGAGGCAGGTTGGAGACCCAGTACTTC. The chain joins TRBV9 to TRBJ2-5; the match to TRBD2 covers 8 bases. Unmatched junction bases numbered 16, after V lost 4 bases and J lost 5 bases. This CDR3 region has 17 residues. Germline loops: CDR1 SGDLS, CDR2 YYNGEE.

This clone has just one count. The CDR3 nucleotides are TGTGCCAGCAGGGTAGAGGGTTTAACGAACACCGGGGAGCTGTTTTTT. It is translated as CASRVEGLTNTGELFF. This chain links TRBV11-2 with TRBJ2-2; D perhaps matches TRBD2 (5 bases). The V gene lost 6 bases and the J gene lost 0 bases, with 14 bases spanning the gap. The CDR3 totals 16 residues. The germline V gene has CDR1 SGHAT and CDR2 FQNNGV.

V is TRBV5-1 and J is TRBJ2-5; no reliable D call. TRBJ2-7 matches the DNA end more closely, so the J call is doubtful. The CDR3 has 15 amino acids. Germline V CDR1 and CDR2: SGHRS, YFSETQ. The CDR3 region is CASSRSGEARYEQYF. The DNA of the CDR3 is TGCGCCAGCAGCCGATCAGGTGAAGCTCGCTACGAGCAGTACTTC.

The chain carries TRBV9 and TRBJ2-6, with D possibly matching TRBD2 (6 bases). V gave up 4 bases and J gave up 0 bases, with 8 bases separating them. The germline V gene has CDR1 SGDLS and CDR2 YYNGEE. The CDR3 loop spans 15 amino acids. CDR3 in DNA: TGTGCCAGCAGCTACGGGAGCTCTGGGGCCAACGTCCTGACTTTC. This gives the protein CASSYGSSGANVLTF.

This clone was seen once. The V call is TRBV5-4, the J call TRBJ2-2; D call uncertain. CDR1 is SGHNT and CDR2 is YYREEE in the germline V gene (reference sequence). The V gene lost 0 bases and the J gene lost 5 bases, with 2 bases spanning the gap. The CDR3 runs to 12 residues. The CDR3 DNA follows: TGTGCCAGCAGCTTGGAGACCGGGGAGCTGTTTTTT. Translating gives CASSLETGELFF.

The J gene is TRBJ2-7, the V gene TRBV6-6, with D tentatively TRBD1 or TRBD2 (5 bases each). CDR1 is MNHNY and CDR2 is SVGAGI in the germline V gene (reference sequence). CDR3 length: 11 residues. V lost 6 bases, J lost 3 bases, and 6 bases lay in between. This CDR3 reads CASRGDYEQYV. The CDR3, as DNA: TGTGCCAGCAGGGGGGACTACGAGCAGTACGTC.

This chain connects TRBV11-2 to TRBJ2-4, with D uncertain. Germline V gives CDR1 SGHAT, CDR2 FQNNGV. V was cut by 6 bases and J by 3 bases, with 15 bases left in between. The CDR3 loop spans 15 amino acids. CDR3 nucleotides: TGTGCCAGCAGGGTCGCAAGGGCCGGCAAAAACATTCAGTACTTC. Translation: CASRVARAGKNIQYF.

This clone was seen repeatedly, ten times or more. DNA for the CDR3: TGTGCCAGCAGCCGGACTAGCGGGGGAAGGGATGAGCAGTTCTTC. Translated: CASSRTSGGRDEQFF. This chain joins TRBV4-2 and TRBJ2-1; the match to TRBD2 covers 13 bases. V was clipped by 4 bases and J by 8 bases; unmatched bases: 5. The CDR3 is 15 amino acids. Germline V gene lookup returns CDR1 LGHNA and CDR2 YNFKEQ.

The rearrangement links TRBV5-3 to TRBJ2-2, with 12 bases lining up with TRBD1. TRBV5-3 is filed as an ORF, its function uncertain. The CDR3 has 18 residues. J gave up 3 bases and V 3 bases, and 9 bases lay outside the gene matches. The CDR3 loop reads CARSCGTGGYLDTGELFF. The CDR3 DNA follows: TGTGCCAGAAGCTGCGGGACAGGGGGCTATTTGGACACCGGGGAGCTGTTTTTT.